This TCR beta chain emerged from a study of blood T cell repertoires in COVID-19. Study as a whole: Italy, Spain and the United States were the sources of the convalescent and acute COVID-19 samples. T cells, B-cell-depleted T cells, or PBMCs supplied cDNA or gDNA.

In the original workflow: How many nucleated cells were present was estimated from reference gene primer amplification. Profiled with immunoSEQ multiplex PCR; TCRdb holds only in-frame clones, not every one. The D gene and trimming were derived from the DNA, and the V and J assignments and clone size from that table. The sample lists about 280,000 clones, 75% to 85% occurring once. This receptor was taken from a man in his forties or fifties with active or convalescent COVID-19. Sequencing was done on a sample of peripheral blood.

The CDR3 nucleotides are TGTGCCAGCAGTCCCCGGACTAGCGGGACGGAGACCCAGTACTTC. It yields the protein CASSPRTSGTETQYF. This chain connects TRBV6-5 to TRBJ2-5; TRBD2 aligns across 12 bases. Germline CDR1 is MNHEY and CDR2 is SVGAGI. The CDR3 spans 15 residues. Unmatched junction bases numbered 6, after V lost 5 bases and J lost 5 bases.